The clone carrying this TCR beta chain has just a few counts. The data stem from a study of tumor-infiltrating lymphocytes in oesophageal squamous cell carcinoma. The CDR3 runs to 13 residues. CDR1 LNHDA and CDR2 SQIVND come from the germline V gene (reference sequence). TCRdb re-derived calls from the PCR reads in MiXCR, one entry per CDR3 protein. The table lists about 12,000 distinct CDR3 sequences, 50% to 60% of them singletons. The source material was esophageal tumor tissue. This sequence joins TRBV19 and TRBJ2-7; D is undetermined. Matching the DNA end better, TRBJ2-1 makes the J call doubtful. This TCR was recovered from a female donor with esophageal squamous cell carcinoma. DNA for the CDR3: TGTGCCAGTAGTATAGCGGGTTTGAATGAGCAGTTCTTC. Protein: CASSIAGLNEQFF.